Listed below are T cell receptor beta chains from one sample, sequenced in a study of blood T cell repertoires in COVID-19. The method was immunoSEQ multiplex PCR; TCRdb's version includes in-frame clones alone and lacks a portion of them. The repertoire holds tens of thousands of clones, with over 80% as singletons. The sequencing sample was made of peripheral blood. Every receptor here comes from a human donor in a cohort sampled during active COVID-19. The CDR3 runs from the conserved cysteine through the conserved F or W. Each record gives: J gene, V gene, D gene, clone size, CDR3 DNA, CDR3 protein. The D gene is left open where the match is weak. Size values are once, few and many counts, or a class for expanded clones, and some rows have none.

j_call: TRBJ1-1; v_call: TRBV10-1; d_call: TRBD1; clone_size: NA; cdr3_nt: TGCGCCAGCAGTGCATCAGGGACAGGGTGGGCTGAAGCTTTCTTT; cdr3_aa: CASSASGTGWAEAFF
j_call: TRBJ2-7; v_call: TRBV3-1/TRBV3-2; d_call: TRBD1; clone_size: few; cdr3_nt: TGTGCCAGCAGCAACACAGGGGGCGGGTCTTCCTACGAGCAGTACTTC; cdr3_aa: CASSNTGGGSSYEQYF
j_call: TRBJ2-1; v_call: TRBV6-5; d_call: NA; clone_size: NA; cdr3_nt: TGTGCCAGCAGTTACCTCGGGGTGCGGGAGCAGTTCTTC; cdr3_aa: CASSYLGVREQFF
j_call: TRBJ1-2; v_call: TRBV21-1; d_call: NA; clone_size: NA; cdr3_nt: TGTGCCAGCAGCAAAGGGCGGGGGGCTGTGGGTGGCTACACCTTC; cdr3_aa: CASSKGRGAVGGYTF
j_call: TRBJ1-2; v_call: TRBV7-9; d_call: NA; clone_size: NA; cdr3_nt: TGTGCCAGCAGCCTAGCGTGGACCAGGGGCTATGGCTACACCTTC; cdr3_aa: CASSLAWTRGYGYTF
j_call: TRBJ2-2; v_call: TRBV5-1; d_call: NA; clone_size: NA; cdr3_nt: TGCGCCAGCAGCTTGGTGCCGGGTTTTGGCACCGGGGAGCTGTTTTTT; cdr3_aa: CASSLVPGFGTGELFF
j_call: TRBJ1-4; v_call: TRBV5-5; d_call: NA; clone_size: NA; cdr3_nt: TGTGCCAGCACGGGCCGGGGGAATAATGAAAAACTGTTTTTT; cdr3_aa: CASTGRGNNEKLFF
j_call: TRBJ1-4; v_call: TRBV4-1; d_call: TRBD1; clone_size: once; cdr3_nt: TGCGCCAGCAGCCGTATGGCGGGACAGGGGGCGTCTAATGAAAAACTGTTTTTT; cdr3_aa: CASSRMAGQGASNEKLFF
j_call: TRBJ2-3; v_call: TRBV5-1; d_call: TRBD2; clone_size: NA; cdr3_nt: TGCGCCAGCAGCTTGGTACTAGCGGGGGGGCTTGATACGCAGTATTTT; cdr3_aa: CASSLVLAGGLDTQYF
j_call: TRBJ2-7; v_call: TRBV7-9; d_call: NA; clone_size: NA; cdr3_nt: TGTGCCAGCAGCGTTAAATATTCCCTAGGGGTTCGTCACTCCTACGAGCAGTACTTC; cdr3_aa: CASSVKYSLGVRHSYEQYF
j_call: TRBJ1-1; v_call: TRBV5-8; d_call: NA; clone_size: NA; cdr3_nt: TGTGCCAGCAGCTTGTTGAACCGGGGTTTCTTCACTGAAGCTTTCTTT; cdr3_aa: CASSLLNRGFFTEAFF
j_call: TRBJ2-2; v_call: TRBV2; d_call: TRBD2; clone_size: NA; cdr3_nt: TGTGCCAGCAGGGATTCTAATAGGGGCGGGGGGACCGACACCGGGGAGCTGTTTTTT; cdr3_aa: CASRDSNRGGGTDTGELFF
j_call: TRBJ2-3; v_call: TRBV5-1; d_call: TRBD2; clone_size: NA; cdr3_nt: TGCGCCAGCAGCTTCACTAGCGCCCCCACAGATACGCAGTATTTT; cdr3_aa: CASSFTSAPTDTQYF
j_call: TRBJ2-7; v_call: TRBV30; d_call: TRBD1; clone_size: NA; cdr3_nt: TGTGCCTGGGGGGGACAGTACTACGAGCAGTACTTC; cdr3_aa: CAWGGQYYEQYF
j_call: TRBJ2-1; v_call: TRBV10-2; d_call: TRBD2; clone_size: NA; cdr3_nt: TGCGCCAGCAGTGAGTCAAGCGGGAGGGCCGTGAATGAGCAGTTCTTC; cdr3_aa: CASSESSGRAVNEQFF
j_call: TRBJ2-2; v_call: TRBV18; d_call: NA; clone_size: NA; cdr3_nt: TGTGCCAGCTCACCTTCCTCACCGGTAAAAGTCACCGGGGAGCTGTTTTTT; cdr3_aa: CASSPSSPVKVTGELFF